These 18 T cell receptor beta chains were sequenced from one sample in a study of shared clonotypes between healthy human individuals. Repertoires were generated with immunoSEQ multiplex PCR, while TCRdb's copy carries only in-frame clones and drops some. The table lists roughly 2.4 million clones, 90% to 97% of them singletons. The sample comprised naive CD4+ T cells sorted from blood. Subset specified: CD45RA+ positively selected. The receptors originated from a man younger than 35 in good health.

The chain recombines TRBV4-1 with TRBJ2-3; 10 positions agree with TRBD2. This CDR3 has 18 residues. With 4 bases clipped from V and 13 bases from J, the junction kept 23 bases outside the gene matches. CDR1 MGHRA and CDR2 YSYEKL come from the germline V gene. The CDR3 sequence is CASSRSNSGLAGARSKYF. The CDR3 DNA reads as TGCGCCAGCAGCCGGTCCAACTCTGGGCTAGCGGGGGCCCGATCGAAGTATTTT.

This clone was recorded only once. The chain combines TRBV2 with TRBJ1-1; D is unresolved. Trimming took off 4 bases at V and 1 base at J, with 7 bases between the two ends. The CDR3 consists of 13 residues. Germline loops: CDR1 SNHLY, CDR2 FYNNEI. The CDR3 DNA reads as TGTGCCAGCAGTGTACAGCAGAACACTGAAGCTTTCTTT. It is translated as CASSVQQNTEAFF. Full variable domain (missing parts from reference TRBV2 and TRBJ1-1): EPEVTQTPSHQVTQMGQEVILRCVPISNHLYFYWYRQILGQKVEFLVSFYNNEISEKSEIFDDQFSVERPDGSNFTLKIRSTKLEDSAMYFCASSVQQNTEAFFGQGTRLTVV.

The chain is built from TRBV29-1 and TRBJ1-2; weak D call: TRBD1 (5 bases). V was trimmed by 6 bases and J by 6 bases, leaving 11 bases between them. Germline-derived CDR1 and CDR2 are SQVTM and ANQGSEA. This CDR3 comprises 11 residues. The CDR3: CSVGVVDGYTF. The DNA for the CDR3 is TGCAGCGTGGGGGTGGTGGATGGCTACACCTTC.

The chain employs TRBV2 and TRBJ1-2, with 9 bases matching TRBD1. The CDR3 runs to 15 residues. Trimming removed 6 bases from V and 7 bases from J; junction bases left unmatched: 12. Germline lookup yields CDR1 SNHLY and CDR2 FYNNEI. CDR3: CASRETTGGLGGYTF. CDR3 bases: TGTGCCAGCAGGGAAACAACAGGGGGCCTCGGTGGCTACACCTTC.

V is TRBV29-1 and J is TRBJ1-2; weak D call: TRBD1 (5 bases). Per the germline V gene, CDR1 is SQVTM and CDR2 is ANQGSEA. CDR3 size: 9 residues. The germline V and J ends were trimmed by 8 bases and 8 bases, with 9 bases remaining between them. The DNA of the CDR3 is TGCAGCTTTAGGGACGGCTACACCTTC. Translation gives CSFRDGYTF.

V usage is TRBV11-2 and J usage is TRBJ2-3; 8 bases line up with TRBD1. Per germline, CDR1 SGHAT and CDR2 FQNNGV. The CDR3 is 14 amino acids. V was clipped by 5 bases and J by 4 bases; unmatched bases: 5. CDR3 nucleotides: TGTGCCAGCAGCCCGGGACAGGAATCAGATACGCAGTATTTT. Its translation is CASSPGQESDTQYF.

This clone is a singleton in its sample. The genes are TRBV6-5 and TRBJ2-1; 9 bases fit TRBD2. CDR1 is MNHEY, CDR2 SVGAGI, per germline. The CDR3 is 15 residues long. J gave up 8 bases and V 6 bases, and 11 bases lay outside the gene matches. The CDR3, as DNA: TGTGCCAGCAGAGCTAGCGGGAAAGGTATCTATGAGCAGTTCTTC. It translates to CASRASGKGIYEQFF.

This clone occurred once. The chain is built from TRBV6-5 and TRBJ2-7; the D call may be TRBD1 or TRBD2 (5 bases each). The germline V gene has CDR1 MNHEY and CDR2 SVGAGI. The CDR3 loop spans 14 amino acids. The V end was cut by 11 bases, the J end by 5 bases, with 22 bases between. The CDR3 DNA sequence: TGTGCCTGCTCGAGGGCGGCAGGGCTCAACGAGCAGTACTTC. Its translation is CACSRAAGLNEQYF.

J is TRBJ2-5 and V is TRBV19; TRBD2 might be the D (6 bases). Germline V CDR1 and CDR2: LNHDA, SQIVND (reference sequence). The CDR3 is made up of 11 amino acids. Trimming left V 9 bases short and J 4 bases short, with 9 bases between. CDR3 amino acids: CASRGRETQYF. The CDR3, as DNA: TGTGCCAGCCGGGGGAGAGAGACCCAGTACTTC.

The chain is built from TRBV9 and TRBJ1-6, with D unresolved. The CDR3 runs to 16 residues. CDR1 is SGDLS and CDR2 is YYNGEE in the germline V gene. V was shortened by 3 bases and J by 0 bases, with 10 bases between the two germline ends. CDR3 coding DNA: TGTGCCAGCAGCGGGCCCCAGAGCTCCTATAATTCACCCCTCCACTTT. This encodes CASSGPQSSYNSPLHF. The full variable domain, in which reference TRBV9 and TRBJ1-6 provide the parts outside the CDR3, is DSGVTQTPKHLITATGQRVTLRCSPRSGDLSVYWYQQSLDQGLQFLIQYYNGEERAKGNILERFSAQQFPDLHSELNLSSLELGDSALYFCASSGPQSSYNSPLHFGNGTRLTVT.

The rearrangement joins TRBV30 to TRBJ1-6; the match to TRBD1 covers 9 bases. Germline V CDR1 and CDR2: GTSNPN, SVGIG (reference sequence). CDR3 length: 17 residues. After removal of 4 bases from V and 3 bases from J, the junction contained 10 bases not matched to a gene. The CDR3 protein is CAWKSGTGLGYNSPLHF. The CDR3 bases are TGTGCCTGGAAAAGCGGGACAGGGTTGGGCTATAATTCACCCCTCCACTTT.

The V call is TRBV6-5, the J call TRBJ1-2; 12 bases line up with TRBD1. Germline assignment: CDR1 MNHEY and CDR2 SVGAGI. Losses at the gene ends were 2 bases for V and 4 bases for J; bases not matched to a gene: 5. The length of the CDR3 is 16 residues. The CDR3 coding sequence is TGTGCCAGCAGTTACAAAGGGACAGGGGGCCTCTATGGCTACACCTTC. Translating it yields CASSYKGTGGLYGYTF.

The V gene is TRBV2, the J gene TRBJ1-4; D unresolved. In germline, CDR1 is SNHLY, CDR2 FYNNEI. The CDR3 loop spans 15 amino acids. V was trimmed by 7 bases and J by 5 bases, leaving 17 bases between them. CDR3 region: CASKQESFGNEKLFF. The CDR3 nucleotides are TGTGCCAGCAAACAAGAGAGCTTTGGGAATGAAAAACTGTTTTTT.

This clone has only a few counts. The chain recombines TRBV18 with TRBJ1-2; 7 bases map to TRBD1. V lost 0 bases, J lost 3 bases, and 4 bases stayed unmatched. The CDR3 length is 15 residues. Looked up from germline, CDR1 is KGHSH and CDR2 is LQKENI. As DNA, the CDR3 is TGTGCCAGCTCACCACCGGGACAGAGAGACTATGGCTACACCTTC. Its translation: CASSPPGQRDYGYTF.

V usage is TRBV10-3 and J usage is TRBJ1-6; possibly TRBD1 for D (5 bases). This CDR3 contains 13 residues. In germline, CDR1 is ENHRY, CDR2 SYGVKD. V was cut by 7 bases and J by 5 bases, with 9 bases left in between. CDR3 bases: TGTGCCATCAAGGGACCGGATAATTCACCCCTCCACTTT. This codes for CAIKGPDNSPLHF.

This sequence joins TRBV9 and TRBJ1-1; D call uncertain. CDR1 SGDLS and CDR2 YYNGEE come from the germline V gene. V was clipped by 3 bases and J by 1 base, with 19 bases between them. The CDR3 has 17 amino acids. Written as DNA, the CDR3 is TGTGCCAGCAGCGCGACATCCGGGCAGGTCCCGAACACTGAAGCTTTCTTT. Encoded protein: CASSATSGQVPNTEAFF.

The chain has TRBV6-5 and TRBJ1-4; D perhaps matches TRBD1 (5 bases). CDR1 MNHEY and CDR2 SVGAGI come from the germline V gene. V was cut by 4 bases and J by 8 bases, with 14 bases left in between. This CDR3 has 14 residues. CDR3 sequence reads: CASSSPGREEKLFF. The CDR3, as DNA: TGTGCCAGCAGTTCCCCGGGACGAGAAGAAAAACTGTTTTTT.

The V and J genes are TRBV11-3 and TRBJ2-2, with D perhaps TRBD2 (5 bases). Germline-derived CDR1 and CDR2 are SGHNT and YENEEA. The CDR3 runs 15 residues. With 1 base removed from V and 6 bases from J, the gap between germline ends came to 12 bases. The CDR3 DNA sequence: TGTGCCAGCAGCTTAGCGGCTGCCGGGGCCGGGGAGCTGTTTTTT. Its protein is CASSLAAAGAGELFF.